Listed below are T cell receptor beta chains from one sample, sequenced in a study of spatial heterogeneity in lung cancer. Via MiXCR, TCRdb re-called the 5' RACE reads, giving one row per CDR3 protein. The sample carries about 47,000 distinct CDR3 sequences, 10% to 15% recorded once. Source: PBMCs, taken at follow-up. The receptors here all came from a male donor with early-stage non-small cell lung cancer. Both conserved end residues are part of each CDR3.

j_gene: TRBJ1-3; len: 15; v_gene: TRBV13; CDR3aa: CASSVTGDSGNTIYF
j_gene: TRBJ1-5; len: 15; v_gene: TRBV20-1; CDR3aa: CSARPPGLLNQPQHF
j_gene: TRBJ2-7; len: 13; v_gene: TRBV6-1; CDR3aa: CASVAGVSYEQYF
j_gene: TRBJ1-5; len: 14; v_gene: TRBV12-3/TRBV12-4; CDR3aa: CASSLHRGGQPQHF
j_gene: TRBJ2-7; len: 12; v_gene: TRBV20-1; CDR3aa: CSANPAGGRKYF
j_gene: TRBJ1-3; len: 13; v_gene: TRBV12-3/TRBV12-4; CDR3aa: CASSPYSGNTIYF
j_gene: TRBJ2-7; len: 13; v_gene: TRBV19; CDR3aa: CASSIDLATEQYF
j_gene: TRBJ2-3; len: 16; v_gene: TRBV29-1; CDR3aa: CSVGFTGTRNPDTQYF
j_gene: TRBJ2-7; len: 12; v_gene: TRBV7-2; CDR3aa: CASSFSAYEQYF
j_gene: TRBJ2-7; len: 12; v_gene: TRBV6-2/TRBV6-3; CDR3aa: CASGILAYEQYF
j_gene: TRBJ2-5; len: 12; v_gene: TRBV2; CDR3aa: CASQGQQETQYF
j_gene: TRBJ2-3; len: 16; v_gene: TRBV6-2/TRBV6-3; CDR3aa: CASSYAQAGGTDTQYF
j_gene: TRBJ2-2; len: 13; v_gene: TRBV10-3; CDR3aa: CAMQGAGTGELFF
j_gene: TRBJ1-2; len: 16; v_gene: TRBV6-1; CDR3aa: CASSSPRTGSHYGYTF
j_gene: TRBJ1-2; len: 15; v_gene: TRBV20-1; CDR3aa: CSARDHQTLNYGYTF
j_gene: TRBJ2-2; len: 15; v_gene: TRBV5-8; CDR3aa: CASSFARRPAGELFF
j_gene: TRBJ2-1; len: 15; v_gene: TRBV27; CDR3aa: CASSLRLGRFDEQFF
j_gene: TRBJ2-5; len: 14; v_gene: TRBV18; CDR3aa: CASSPNGGQETQYF
j_gene: TRBJ2-3; len: 15; v_gene: TRBV7-6; CDR3aa: CASSLAGGVTDTQYF
j_gene: TRBJ2-1; len: 14; v_gene: TRBV12-3/TRBV12-4; CDR3aa: CASSSGGGVNEQFF
j_gene: TRBJ2-5; len: 16; v_gene: TRBV12-3/TRBV12-4; CDR3aa: CASRKLGLAGQETQYF
j_gene: TRBJ1-1; len: 16; v_gene: TRBV20-1; CDR3aa: CSARRGTGGEFDEAFF
j_gene: TRBJ1-2; len: 15; v_gene: TRBV7-2; CDR3aa: CASSPPSVRGYGYTF
j_gene: TRBJ2-1; len: 16; v_gene: TRBV18; CDR3aa: CASSPPGNVGYNEQFF
j_gene: TRBJ2-7; len: 12; v_gene: TRBV7-9; CDR3aa: CASSFRSYEQYF
j_gene: TRBJ1-2; len: 13; v_gene: TRBV12-3/TRBV12-4; CDR3aa: CASSRQGAGGYTF
j_gene: TRBJ1-2; len: 14; v_gene: TRBV14; CDR3aa: CASSQGQGLSGYTF
j_gene: TRBJ2-3; len: 16; v_gene: TRBV7-6; CDR3aa: CASSLAGVISTDTQYF
j_gene: TRBJ1-1; len: 13; v_gene: TRBV28; CDR3aa: CASSLYSYAEAFF
j_gene: TRBJ2-6; len: 17; v_gene: TRBV12-3/TRBV12-4; CDR3aa: CASRPTGGPSGANVLTF
j_gene: TRBJ2-2; len: 15; v_gene: TRBV7-2; CDR3aa: CASSLQPSNTGELFF
j_gene: TRBJ1-5; len: 14; v_gene: TRBV12-3/TRBV12-4; CDR3aa: CASSQGDSNQPQHF
j_gene: TRBJ2-5; len: 14; v_gene: TRBV3-1; CDR3aa: CASSQDGGSRTQYF
j_gene: TRBJ2-1; len: 12; v_gene: TRBV3-1; CDR3aa: CASSQGLWGQFF
j_gene: TRBJ2-3; len: 15; v_gene: TRBV23-1; CDR3aa: CASSRAGSSTDTQYF
j_gene: TRBJ2-1; len: 13; v_gene: TRBV11-2; CDR3aa: CASSLGQSNEQFF
j_gene: TRBJ2-3; len: 14; v_gene: TRBV20-1; CDR3aa: CSIPDPAGTDTQYF
j_gene: TRBJ2-7; len: 17; v_gene: TRBV5-1; CDR3aa: CASSLWLAGAGSYEQYF
j_gene: TRBJ1-5; len: 17; v_gene: TRBV27; CDR3aa: CASSPEWQGQGNQPQHF
j_gene: TRBJ2-2; len: 16; v_gene: TRBV20-1; CDR3aa: CSARLAGGWNTGELFF
j_gene: TRBJ2-3; len: 15; v_gene: TRBV10-3; CDR3aa: CAISGTGEVTDTQYF
j_gene: TRBJ2-3; len: 14; v_gene: TRBV5-1; CDR3aa: CASSFGGNTDTHYF
j_gene: TRBJ1-1; len: 12; v_gene: TRBV6-1; CDR3aa: CASSGGQGEAFF